This TCR beta chain appears in the sequencing data of a study of a mutant IDH1 vaccine in newly diagnosed glioma. Overall study context: Standard pretreatment was either radiotherapy, temozolomide, or, for most, radiochemotherapy with temozolomide.

With respect to this clone: Its antigen is not identified.

Libraries were prepared by immunoSEQ multiplex PCR; TCRdb keeps only in-frame clonotypes and omits some of them. The repertoire holds approximately 60,000 clones, more than 75% seen once, with roughly 1.5% in the top ten. Per germline, CDR1 SEHNR and CDR2 FQNEAQ (reference sequence). Trimming removed 5 bases at V and 1 base at J, with 14 bases between. This CDR3 region has 15 residues. Time point given: week 23, last vaccination. Topical imiquimod accompanied each vaccine dose, which consisted of 300 ug of mutant IDH1 20-mer peptide. Findings and caveats of the study: Seemingly, pseudoprogression had no relation to changes in the top peripheral T cell clonotypes.

The specimen was PBMCs, collected from a glioma patient whose treatment included an IDH1 peptide vaccine. The clonotype comes from a man aged 40-50 years with glioma. The chain recombines TRBV7-9 with TRBJ1-1, with unresolved D. CDR3 sequence: CASSILGSRNTEAFF. CDR3 bases: TGTGCCAGCAGCATACTGGGGAGCCGGAACACTGAAGCTTTCTTT.